The rows below give T cell receptor beta chains drawn from one sample of a study of blood T cells in healthy people across ages. TCRdb redid the calling of the 5' RACE reads with MiXCR, one entry per CDR3 protein. The sample carries 600,000 to 1,000,000 distinct CDR3 sequences, 58% recorded once. The specimen was blood. These receptors originate from a man aged 25 to 40 in good health. Each CDR3 is given with its conserved first and last residue. Each record gives: V gene, clone size, CDR3 length, J gene, D gene, CDR3 DNA, CDR3 protein. D genes are given only for firm matches. Expanded clones are given a class, and other clones once, few, many or no size at all.

>TRBV30|.|14|TRBJ1-2|.
TGTGCCTGGAGTGCCCTCGGTCGGAACTATGGCTACACCTTC
CAWSALGRNYGYTF
>TRBV6-1|few|12|TRBJ2-1|.
TGTGCCAGCGTCCGAGCCATCAATGAGCAGTTCTTC
CASVRAINEQFF
>TRBV5-1|.|16|TRBJ2-5|TRBD2
TGCGCCAGCAGCTTGGCCCTCCTAGCGGGCGGTGAGACCCAGTACTTC
CASSLALLAGGETQYF
>TRBV9|few|17|TRBJ2-7|.
TGTGCCAGCAGCGTAGAGTTGGTGGCGCTCGAATCCTACGAGCAGTACTTC
CASSVELVALESYEQYF
>TRBV20-1|.|15|TRBJ1-6|.
TGCAGTGCGAGGGCCGGGACATTTTATAATTCACCCCTCCACTTT
CSARAGTFYNSPLHF
>TRBV29-1|.|12|TRBJ1-1|.
TGCAGCGCCCGCCAGGAAGGGGTGGGTGCTTTCTTT
CSARQEGVGAFF
>TRBV7-9|.|12|TRBJ2-1|TRBD2
TGTGCCAGCCCCAGCGGGAGCAATGAGCAGTTCTTC
CASPSGSNEQFF
>TRBV2|.|15|TRBJ2-1|.
TGTGCCAGCAGCGGGCGGCGGAGCTCCTACAATGAGCAGTTCTTC
CASSGRRSSYNEQFF
>TRBV4-1|.|15|TRBJ2-7|TRBD1
TGCGCCAGCAGCCAAGAAGGGGGCGATGGCTACGAGCAGTACTTC
CASSQEGGDGYEQYF
>TRBV4-2|.|16|TRBJ2-1|.
TGTGCCAGCAGCCGGCAGGGGCCAGAATTCGTCAATGAGCAGTTCTTC
CASSRQGPEFVNEQFF
>TRBV29-1|.|15|TRBJ2-7|.
TGCAGCGTTGAAGGTCAAGGGGGGGACTCCTACGAGCAGTACTTC
CSVEGQGGDSYEQYF
>TRBV2|.|15|TRBJ2-4|TRBD2
TGTGCCAGCGGGGGGGACTTGCTAGCCAAAAACATTCAGTACTTC
CASGGDLLAKNIQYF
>TRBV6-6|.|15|TRBJ1-1|TRBD1
TGTGCCAGCAGTTACACCGGACAGGGGAACACTGAAGCTTTCTTT
CASSYTGQGNTEAFF
>TRBV20-1|.|16|TRBJ1-5|TRBD1
TGCAGTGCAACCGGGACAGGGGTAAGGAGCAATCAGCCCCAGCATTTT
CSATGTGVRSNQPQHF
>TRBV9|once|13|TRBJ1-1|.
TGTGCCAGCAGCGTAGTCGTGAACACTGAAGCTTTCTTT
CASSVVVNTEAFF
>TRBV7-3|.|16|TRBJ2-3|TRBD2
TGTGCCAGCAGCTTACAGGGACGAGCGGGATCCGATACGCAGTATTTT
CASSLQGRAGSDTQYF
>TRBV6-6|.|11|TRBJ1-2|.
TGTGCCAGCACTTTCCAAGGGGGCTACACCTTC
CASTFQGGYTF
>TRBV29-1|few|15|TRBJ2-1|.
TGCAGCGTTGATCTTGGCGAGAGCTCCTACAATGAGCAGTTCTTC
CSVDLGESSYNEQFF
>TRBV29-1|few|11|TRBJ1-2|.
TGCAGCGTTGTTCTTGGGGGTGGCTACACCTTC
CSVVLGGGYTF
>TRBV6-1|.|19|TRBJ1-2|.
TGTGCCAGCAGTGATCCAGGGGACAACGAGAAGTATTCCAACTATGGCTACACCTTC
CASSDPGDNEKYSNYGYTF
>TRBV12-3/TRBV12-4|many|12|TRBJ2-1|.
TGTGCCAGCAGCTTTCCCGGCAATGAGCAGTTCTTC
CASSFPGNEQFF
>TRBV6-5|.|14|TRBJ1-2|.
TGTGCCAGCAGTCCAAATCTTCAGGGATATGGCTACACCTTC
CASSPNLQGYGYTF
>TRBV14|.|16|TRBJ2-5|.
TGTGCCAGCAGCCACCGGCGTATGGCGGGGCAAGAGACCCAGTACTTC
CASSHRRMAGQETQYF
>TRBV3-1|.|14|TRBJ1-1|.
TGTGCCAGCAGCCAAGACCTTACAGGGATGGAAGCTTTCTTT
CASSQDLTGMEAFF